The clone carrying this TCR beta chain was seen a few times. What it binds is not known. Trimming took 4 bases from V and 5 from J; bases not matched to a gene: 10. There are 15 residues in the CDR3. The V gene's germline CDR1 is LNHDA and CDR2 SQIVND (reference sequence). The entry originates in a study of beta chain features in type 1 diabetes. Looking at the study overall: The patients were much like the healthy donors in age, gender and cell yields. Study-wide points: TCRB CDR3s from Type 1 diabetes patients were moderately but significantly shorter in all four CD4+ subsets. Among type 1 diabetes patients, VDJ junctions had fewer insertions and more deletions.

All of the isolated RNA was reverse transcribed, so expressed TCRB transcripts were sequenced. The assay was immunoSEQ multiplex PCR, and TCRdb's table has in-frame clones only and misses some. Of about 700,000 clones listed, around an eighth are singletons. The V and J genes are TRBV19 and TRBJ1-1, with TRBD1 matching over 7 bases. This receptor was taken from a man aged 18 to 30 with type 1 diabetes. Sequencing used naive CD4+ T cells from blood. As DNA, the CDR3 is TGTGCCAGTAGTACTGCCCGAGGGGGCAGGACTGAAGCTTTCTTT. Protein: CASSTARGGRTEAFF.